These 28 T cell receptor beta chains originate from one sample sequenced in a study of CD8 T cells in ankylosing spondylitis. Whole-study results and caveats: Seemingly distinctive of ankylosing spondylitis blood was a TCR beta motif formed by eight highly homologous variants.

These TCRs are of unknown antigen specificity. TCRdb called the 5' RACE reads again in MiXCR, with one record for every CDR3 protein. The sample records 450,000 or so distinct CDR3 sequences, approximately 26% being singletons. Material for sequencing was blood, either unsorted or a sorted T cell fraction (not recorded which). All receptors come from a male donor with ankylosing spondylitis.

The rearrangement links TRBV12-3 or TRBV12-4 to TRBJ2-1; the match to TRBD1 covers 7 bases. After removal of 4 bases from V and 1 base from J, the junction contained 1 base not matched to a gene. CDR3 length: 14 residues. CDR3 DNA: TGTGCCAGCAGTTGGGACAGTTCCTACAATGAGCAGTTCTTC. This encodes CASSWDSSYNEQFF.

The chain employs TRBV5-6 and TRBJ2-3; D perhaps matches TRBD1 (5 bases). Trimming removed 4 bases from V and 0 bases from J, with 15 bases in between. Germline V gene sequence: CDR1 SGHDT, CDR2 YYEEEE. CDR3 length equals 16 residues. The CDR3 loop is CASSGAAGSSTDTQYF. DNA of the CDR3: TGTGCCAGCAGCGGGGCCGCAGGTTCTAGCACAGATACGCAGTATTTT. Together with reference TRBV5-6 and TRBJ2-3, the CDR3 gives the full variable domain: DAGVTQSPTHLIKTRGQQVTLRCSPKSGHDTVSWYQQALGQGPQFIFQYYEEEERQRGNFPDRFSGHQFPNYSSELNVNALLLGDSALYLCASSGAAGSSTDTQYFGPGTRLTVL.

This clonotype was recorded a few times. The rearrangement links TRBV5-1 to TRBJ2-5; 11 bases are a match to TRBD2. This CDR3 spans 14 amino acids. The J segment lost 4 bases and the V segment lost 4 bases, leaving 3 bases of the junction unmatched. CDR1 and CDR2 from the germline V gene are SGHRS and YFSETQ. CDR3 loop: CASSDGTSGETQYF. The CDR3 nucleotides read TGCGCCAGCAGCGATGGGACTAGCGGAGAGACCCAGTACTTC.

This chain links TRBV20-1 with TRBJ2-2; D gene ambiguous. CDR1 DFQATT and CDR2 SNEGSKA come from the germline V gene (reference sequence). V shed 6 bases and J shed 3 bases, with 20 bases lying between them. The CDR3 has 16 amino acids. The CDR3 here is CSASPVAAGYTGELFF. CDR3 nucleotide sequence: TGCAGTGCCAGTCCGGTAGCAGCAGGATACACCGGGGAGCTGTTTTTT.

The J gene is TRBJ2-1, the V gene TRBV29-1; D remains ambiguous. Trimming stripped 0 bases from V and 2 bases from J, with 5 bases between. The germline CDR1 and CDR2 sequences are SQVTM and ANQGSEA. The CDR3 length is 13 residues. This CDR3 reads CSVEEAAYNEQFF. The CDR3 DNA reads as TGCAGCGTTGAAGAGGCAGCCTACAATGAGCAGTTCTTC.

This clonotype was seen at least ten times. The chain carries TRBV2 and TRBJ2-1, with 12 nucleotides matching TRBD2. Germline CDR1 and CDR2: SNHLY and FYNNEI. V lost 10 bases to trimming and J lost 5 bases; unmatched junction nucleotides: 9. This CDR3 region has 15 residues. The CDR3 loop is CATTLGLAGHNEQFF. For the CDR3, the DNA is TGTGCCACCACACTCGGACTAGCGGGACACAATGAGCAGTTCTTC.

This clonotype was seen a few times. The chain recombines TRBV12-3 or TRBV12-4 with TRBJ2-3; D gene unclear. The CDR3 is 18 amino acids. V was trimmed by 8 bases and J by 2 bases, leaving 26 bases between them. The CDR3 region has the DNA TGTGCCAGCGAGTCGCCCACCCGAGGAACGGCCCACACAGATACGCAGTATTTT. It encodes CASESPTRGTAHTDTQYF.

This clonotype was found a few times. The chain has TRBV19 and TRBJ1-5; 10 bases fit TRBD1. The CDR3 has 16 amino acids. Germline V gene data show CDR1 as LNHDA and CDR2 as SQIVND (reference sequence). The J segment lost 2 bases and the V segment lost 6 bases, leaving 7 bases of the junction unmatched. The CDR3 DNA is TGTGCCAGTAGCGCCGGGACAGGGGTGGGCAATCAGCCCCAGCATTTT. Amino acids: CASSAGTGVGNQPQHF.

This clonotype was seen more than once but under ten times. The chain is built from TRBV3-1 and TRBJ2-1; D is perhaps TRBD2 (6 bases). V was pared by 0 bases and J by 1 base, with 7 bases between. Germline V CDR1 and CDR2: LGHDT, YNNKEL (reference sequence). This CDR3 has 15 residues. CDR3 DNA: TGTGCCAGCAGCCAAGACAGCGGGTCCTACAATGAGCAGTTCTTC. Protein: CASSQDSGSYNEQFF.

V is TRBV7-9 and J is TRBJ2-2; the D is unclear. The germline V and J ends were trimmed by 1 base and 6 bases, with 9 bases remaining between them. CDR3 size: 14 residues. The V gene's germline CDR1 is SEHNR and CDR2 FQNEAQ (reference sequence). The CDR3 sequence is CASSLGLGAGELFF. The CDR3, as DNA: TGTGCCAGCAGCTTAGGACTTGGGGCCGGGGAGCTGTTTTTT.

V and J are TRBV18 and TRBJ2-5; a possible D gene is TRBD2 (5 bases). The CDR3 consists of 14 residues. V was cut by 4 bases and J by 1 base, with 10 bases left in between. Germline V gene data show CDR1 as KGHSH and CDR2 as LQKENI. This chain's CDR3 is CASSQSGIQETQYF. The CDR3 DNA reads as TGTGCCAGCTCACAGTCCGGGATCCAAGAGACCCAGTACTTC.

This clonotype has just a few counts. The chain recombines TRBV5-8 with TRBJ2-3; D is undetermined. V was cut by 0 bases and J by 1 base, with 9 bases left in between. The CDR3 totals 15 residues. Germline loops: CDR1 SGHTS, CDR2 YDEGEE. The CDR3 spells CASSLDLGGTDTQYF. CDR3 nucleotides: TGTGCCAGCAGCTTGGACTTGGGCGGCACAGATACGCAGTATTTT. The full variable domain, its missing parts supplied by reference TRBV5-8 and TRBJ2-3, is EAGVTQSPTHLIKTRGQQATLRCSPISGHTSVYWYQQALGLGLQFLLWYDEGEERNRGNFPPRFSGRQFPNYSSELNVNALELEDSALYLCASSLDLGGTDTQYFGPGTRLTVL.

The V gene is TRBV6-1, the J gene TRBJ2-7; D perhaps matches TRBD1 (5 bases). The CDR3 consists of 14 residues. CDR1 is MNHNS and CDR2 is SASEGT in the germline V gene. The V end lost 1 base, the J end lost 6 bases, and 13 bases lay between the germline ends. CDR3 region: CASSEGAGFGEQYV. CDR3 sequence (DNA): TGTGCCAGCAGTGAAGGGGCAGGGTTCGGCGAGCAGTACGTC.

This clonotype was seen a handful of times. The chain carries TRBV30 and TRBJ1-6; D uncertain. Deletions cut 4 bases from V and 1 base from J, with 14 bases between. The CDR3 contains 16 residues. Germline V gene sequence: CDR1 GTSNPN, CDR2 SVGIG (reference sequence). The CDR3 DNA is TGTGCCTGGAACGTAGATCGGATATCCTATAATTCACCCCTCCACTTT. It translates to CAWNVDRISYNSPLHF.

The V call is TRBV29-1, the J call TRBJ1-2; no clear D. The CDR3 contains 12 residues. Germline V lookup: CDR1 SQVTM, CDR2 ANQGSEA. Between the trimmed V and J ends, which lost 0 bases and 4 bases, there was a span of 6 bases. The CDR3 spells CSVEDGSYGYTF. Written as DNA, the CDR3 is TGCAGCGTTGAAGATGGGAGCTATGGCTACACCTTC.

This clonotype showed up just a few times. V gene TRBV6-2 or TRBV6-3 combines with J gene TRBJ2-1; 10 nucleotides match TRBD2. Trimming cost V 5 bases and J 1 base; bases outside gene matches: 5. The germline V gene encodes CDR1 MNHEY and CDR2 SVGEGT. This CDR3 region has 16 residues. The CDR3 reads CASSTAGGPSYNEQFF. DNA of the CDR3: TGTGCCAGCAGTACAGCGGGAGGGCCTTCCTACAATGAGCAGTTCTTC.

The rearrangement joins TRBV6-2 or TRBV6-3 to TRBJ1-5, with D tentatively TRBD1 (6 bases). The CDR3 contains 12 residues. Germline V gene data show CDR1 as MNHEY and CDR2 as SVGEGT. The ends were cut back, 5 bases at V and 6 bases at J, with 8 bases in the middle. This CDR3 reads CASSHRVQPQHF. The CDR3, as DNA: TGTGCCAGCAGTCACAGGGTTCAGCCCCAGCATTTT.

V and J are TRBV5-1 and TRBJ1-4; D unresolved. The CDR3 is 14 residues long. Trimming pared 3 bases from V and 4 bases from J, leaving 10 bases between. Germline V lookup: CDR1 SGHRS, CDR2 YFSETQ. The CDR3 protein is CASSWTANNEKLFF. The CDR3 DNA sequence: TGCGCCAGCAGCTGGACTGCTAATAATGAAAAACTGTTTTTT.

The chain couples TRBV5-1 to TRBJ2-7; 10 bases map to TRBD1. J gave up 5 bases and V 4 bases, and 6 bases lay outside the gene matches. This CDR3 has 14 residues. Germline CDR1 and CDR2: SGHRS and YFSETQ. This chain's CDR3 is CASSIGQGVNEQYF. CDR3 nucleotide sequence: TGCGCCAGCAGCATCGGACAGGGGGTCAACGAGCAGTACTTC.

This clonotype came up a few times. J is TRBJ2-3 and V is TRBV5-1, with D possibly being TRBD2 (6 bases). This CDR3 has 15 residues. The germline V gene has CDR1 SGHRS and CDR2 YFSETQ. V lost 4 bases and J 6 bases, leaving 18 bases between the germline ends. The CDR3 sequence: CASSRAMPGADTQYF. The CDR3 DNA reads as TGCGCCAGCAGCCGAGCGATGCCGGGAGCGGATACGCAGTATTTT.

Concerning this clonotype itself: One junction end does not reproduce the germline sequence, and a read error may be involved. CDR3 amino acids: CATSDTAGEGCPIF. CDR3 in DNA: TGTGCCACCAGTGACACGGCCGGGGAGGGTTGTCCGATCTTC. The V and J genes are TRBV24-1 and TRBJ2-1, with TRBD2 identical over 7 bases. There are 14 residues in the CDR3. Germline CDR1 KGHDR, CDR2 SFDVKD.

This clonotype was counted between two and nine times. V usage is TRBV5-6 and J usage is TRBJ1-5; 11 bases match TRBD1. Germline V lookup: CDR1 SGHDT, CDR2 YYEEEE. After removal of 4 bases from V and 0 bases from J, the junction contained 12 bases not matched to a gene. The CDR3 has 19 amino acids. CDR3 sequence: CASSRGQGGTTYSNQPQHF. CDR3 in DNA: TGTGCCAGCAGCAGGGGACAGGGGGGGACTACTTATAGCAATCAGCCCCAGCATTTT.

The table lists this clonotype with a few counts. CDR3 sequence reads: CATSSEGETQYF. CDR3 in DNA: TGTGCCACCAGCAGTGAGGGAGAGACCCAGTACTTC. The gene calls are TRBV15 and TRBJ2-5; the D gene is possibly TRBD2 (5 bases). Germline lookup yields CDR1 LNHNV and CDR2 YYDKDF (reference sequence). The CDR3 runs 12 residues. Trimming removed 3 bases at V and 4 bases at J, with 6 bases between.

The genes are TRBV10-3 and TRBJ2-1, with D perhaps TRBD1 (6 bases). V lost 6 bases, J lost 5 bases, and 11 bases lay in between. CDR3 length: 13 residues. The germline V gene encodes CDR1 ENHRY and CDR2 SYGVKD. The CDR3 here is CAIRGGPNNEQFF. CDR3 in DNA: TGTGCCATCAGAGGGGGACCCAACAATGAGCAGTTCTTC.

This clonotype was detected many times. The rearrangement uses TRBV5-6 and TRBJ1-4, with a weak D call TRBD1 (5 bases). Germline CDR1 and CDR2: SGHDT and YYEEEE. The CDR3 is made up of 15 amino acids. The V end lost 2 bases, the J end lost 5 bases, and 13 bases lay between the germline ends. The CDR3 DNA sequence: TGTGCCAGCAGCTTCAGACAGATGGGGAATGAAAAACTGTTTTTT. As protein: CASSFRQMGNEKLFF.

The chain is built from TRBV20-1 and TRBJ1-5; TRBD1 might be the D (6 bases). The CDR3 is 17 amino acids. With 5 bases removed from V and 8 bases from J, the gap between germline ends came to 28 bases. The germline V gene encodes CDR1 DFQATT and CDR2 SNEGSKA (reference sequence). CDR3 protein: CSAGGGGGAGLGKPQHF. Written as DNA, the CDR3 is TGCAGTGCTGGAGGGGGAGGGGGAGCCGGCCTAGGGAAGCCCCAGCATTTT.

This clonotype turned up a few times. The chain recombines TRBV7-9 with TRBJ2-3; 11 bases fit TRBD2. The germline CDR1 and CDR2 sequences are SEHNR and FQNEAQ (reference sequence). The V segment lost 1 base and the J segment 4 bases; nucleotides outside the gene matches: 7. This CDR3 region has 17 residues. The CDR3 reads CASSLDLLAGDPDTQYF. The CDR3 DNA is TGTGCCAGCAGCTTAGATTTACTAGCGGGAGACCCAGATACGCAGTATTTT.

This clonotype was picked up a small number of times. CDR3 sequence: CASSRMSGATGTEAFF. CDR3 nucleotides: TGTGCCAGCAGCCGTATGTCGGGGGCGACGGGCACTGAAGCTTTCTTT. This rearrangement joins TRBV3-1 to TRBJ1-1, with D possibly TRBD1 on 6 matching bases. The CDR3 loop spans 16 amino acids. The germline gives CDR1 LGHDT, CDR2 YNNKEL (reference sequence). V gave up 4 bases and J gave up 4 bases, with 19 bases separating them.